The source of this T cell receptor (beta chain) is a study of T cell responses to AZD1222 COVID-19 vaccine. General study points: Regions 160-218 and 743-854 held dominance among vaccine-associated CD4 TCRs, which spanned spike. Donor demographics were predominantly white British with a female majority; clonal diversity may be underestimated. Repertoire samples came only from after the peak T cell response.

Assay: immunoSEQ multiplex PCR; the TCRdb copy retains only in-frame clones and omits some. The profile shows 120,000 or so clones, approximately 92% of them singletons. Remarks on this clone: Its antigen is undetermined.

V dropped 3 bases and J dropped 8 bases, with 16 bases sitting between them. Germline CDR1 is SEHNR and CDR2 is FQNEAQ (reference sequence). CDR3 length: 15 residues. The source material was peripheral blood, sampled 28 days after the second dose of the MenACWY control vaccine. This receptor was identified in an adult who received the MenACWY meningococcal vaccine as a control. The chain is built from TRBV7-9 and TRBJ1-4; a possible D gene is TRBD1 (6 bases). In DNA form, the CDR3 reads TGTGCCAGCAGCTTCCGGGACGGGAGGGGGGAAAAACTGTTTTTT. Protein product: CASSFRDGRGEKLFF.